The clone carrying this T cell receptor beta chain has only one observation. Antigen unknown. Sequencing was performed with immunoSEQ multiplex PCR; in TCRdb, only in-frame clones are kept and a portion is missing. This table holds tens of thousands of clones, 65% to 85% found once. This sample was included in a study of T cells in localized non-small cell lung cancer. Study-wide results and limits: Uninvolved adjacent lung showed higher T cell clonality than tumor. A raised T cell density in blood coincided with lengthier overall survival. Because only a single region of the tumor was sequenced, heterogeneity remains possible. A median of roughly 52 of the top 100 tumor clones appeared in adjacent lung, which was paired and uninvolved.

This CDR3 is 15 amino acids long. Germline CDR1 reads MRHNA; CDR2 reads SNTAGT. Unmatched junction bases numbered 12, after V lost 10 bases and J lost 2 bases. The source of this sequence is a man aged 35-69 years with stage III squamous cell lung carcinoma. V is TRBV6-4 and J is TRBJ2-7, with TRBD1 matching 9 bases. The sample here was peripheral blood, taken before any cancer treatment. The DNA of the CDR3 is TGTGCCAACAGGAGCAAGGGGACAGGGCCCTACGAGCAGTACTTC. This sequence encodes CANRSKGTGPYEQYF.